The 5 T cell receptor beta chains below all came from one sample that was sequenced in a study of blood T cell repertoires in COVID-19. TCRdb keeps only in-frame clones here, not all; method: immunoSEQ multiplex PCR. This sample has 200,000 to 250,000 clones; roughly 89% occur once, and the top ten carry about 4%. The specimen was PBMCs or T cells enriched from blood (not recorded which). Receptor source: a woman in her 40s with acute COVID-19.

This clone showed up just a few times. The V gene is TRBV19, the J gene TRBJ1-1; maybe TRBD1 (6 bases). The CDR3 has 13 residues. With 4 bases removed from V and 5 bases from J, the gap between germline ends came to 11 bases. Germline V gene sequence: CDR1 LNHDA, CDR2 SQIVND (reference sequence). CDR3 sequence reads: CASSTTGPTEAFF. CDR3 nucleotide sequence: TGTGCCAGTAGTACTACAGGGCCTACTGAAGCTTTCTTT.

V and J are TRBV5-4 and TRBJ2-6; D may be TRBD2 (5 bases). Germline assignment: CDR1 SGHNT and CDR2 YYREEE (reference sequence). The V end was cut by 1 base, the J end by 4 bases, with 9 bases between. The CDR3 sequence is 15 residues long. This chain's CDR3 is CASSLPPGGANVLTF. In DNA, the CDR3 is TGTGCCAGCAGCTTGCCACCGGGGGGGGCCAACGTCCTGACTTTC. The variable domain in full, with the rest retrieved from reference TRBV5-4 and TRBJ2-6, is ETGVTQSPTHLIKTRGQQVTLRCSSQSGHNTVSWYQQALGQGPQFIFQYYREEENGRGNFPPRFSGLQFPNYSSELNVNALELDDSALYLCASSLPPGGANVLTFGAGSRLTVL.

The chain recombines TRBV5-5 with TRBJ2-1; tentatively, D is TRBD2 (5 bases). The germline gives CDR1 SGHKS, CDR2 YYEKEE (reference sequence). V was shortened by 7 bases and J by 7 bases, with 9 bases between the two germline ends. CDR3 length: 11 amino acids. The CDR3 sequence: CASVGRNEQFF. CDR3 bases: TGTGCCAGCGTGGGGAGAAATGAGCAGTTCTTC.

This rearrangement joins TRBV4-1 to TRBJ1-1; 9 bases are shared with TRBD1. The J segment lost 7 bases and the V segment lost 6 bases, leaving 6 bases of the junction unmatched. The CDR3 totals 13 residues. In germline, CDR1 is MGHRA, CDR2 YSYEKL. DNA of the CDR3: TGCGCCAGCAGACATACAGGGGGCCGTGAAGCTTTCTTT. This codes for CASRHTGGREAFF.

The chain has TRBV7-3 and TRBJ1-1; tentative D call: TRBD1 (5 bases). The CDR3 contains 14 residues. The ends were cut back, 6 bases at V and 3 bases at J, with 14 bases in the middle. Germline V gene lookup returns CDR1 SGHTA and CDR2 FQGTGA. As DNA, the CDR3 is TGTGCCAGCAGTCAAGTGGGGGGAGACACTGAAGCTTTCTTT. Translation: CASSQVGGDTEAFF. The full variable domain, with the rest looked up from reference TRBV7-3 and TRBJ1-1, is GAGVSQTPSNKVTEKGKYVELRCDPISGHTALYWYRQSLGQGPEFLIYFQGTGAADDSGLPNDRFFAVRPEGSVSTLKIQRTERGDSAVYLCASSQVGGDTEAFFGQGTRLTVV.